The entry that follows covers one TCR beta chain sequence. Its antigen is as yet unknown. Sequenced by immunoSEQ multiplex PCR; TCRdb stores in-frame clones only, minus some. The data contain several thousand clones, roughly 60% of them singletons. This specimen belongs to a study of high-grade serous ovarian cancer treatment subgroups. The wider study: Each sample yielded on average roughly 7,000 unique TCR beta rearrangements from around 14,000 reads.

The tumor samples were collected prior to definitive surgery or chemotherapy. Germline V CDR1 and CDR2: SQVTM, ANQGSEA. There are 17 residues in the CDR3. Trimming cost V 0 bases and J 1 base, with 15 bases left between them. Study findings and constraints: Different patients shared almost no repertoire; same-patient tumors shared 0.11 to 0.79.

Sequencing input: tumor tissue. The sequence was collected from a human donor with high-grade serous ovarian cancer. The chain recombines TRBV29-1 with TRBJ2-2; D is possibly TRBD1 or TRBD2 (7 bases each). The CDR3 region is CSVEDYGRGGNTGELFF. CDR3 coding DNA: TGCAGCGTTGAAGATTATGGCAGGGGGGGGAACACCGGGGAGCTGTTTTTT.